One and the same sample provided the 17 T cell receptor beta chains below, sequenced in a study of CD8 T cells in Susac syndrome. An amount of RNA that ranged from about 0.45 to 1 ug was reverse transcribed with random hexamers. TCRdb redid the calling of the immunoSEQ multiplex PCR reads with MiXCR, one entry per CDR3 protein. Of 150,000 to 190,000 distinct CDR3 sequences listed, about 95% are singletons. Sequencing input: CD4+ T cells from PBMCs. All receptors come from a human donor with Susac syndrome.

The J gene is TRBJ2-5, the V gene TRBV7-2, with unresolved D. Trimming left V 5 bases short and J 4 bases short, with 14 bases between. Germline CDR1 is SGHTA and CDR2 is FQGNSA. There are 14 residues in the CDR3. CDR3 protein: CASSDQAGPETQYF. The CDR3 nucleotides read TGTGCCAGCAGCGACCAAGCTGGCCCAGAGACCCAGTACTTC.

This chain uses TRBV2 with TRBJ1-5, with TRBD1 identical over 9 bases. J lost 0 bases, V lost 6 bases, and 3 bases had no gene match. Germline CDR1 and CDR2: SNHLY and FYNNEI. CDR3 length equals 15 residues. CDR3 sequence: CASSIQGASNQPQHF. CDR3 in DNA: TGTGCCAGCAGCATACAGGGGGCTAGCAATCAGCCCCAGCATTTT.

The rearrangement joins TRBV2 to TRBJ2-7; D might be TRBD2 (6 bases). CDR1 is SNHLY, CDR2 FYNNEI, per germline. The CDR3 is 13 amino acids. Trimming took 5 bases from V and 5 from J, leaving 13 bases between them. This chain's CDR3 is CASSMGLQNEQYF. CDR3 DNA sequence: TGTGCCAGCAGTATGGGACTGCAAAACGAGCAGTACTTC.

V gene TRBV2 combines with J gene TRBJ1-1; no reliable D call. Trimming pared 3 bases from V and 0 bases from J, leaving 8 bases between. From germline, CDR1 is SNHLY and CDR2 FYNNEI. This CDR3 region has 14 residues. CDR3 coding DNA: TGTGCCAGCAGTGACAGGTTCATGAACACTGAAGCTTTCTTT. Translation: CASSDRFMNTEAFF. Combining the CDR3 with reference TRBV2 and TRBJ1-1 gives the whole variable domain EPEVTQTPSHQVTQMGQEVILRCVPISNHLYFYWYRQILGQKVEFLVSFYNNEISEKSEIFDDQFSVERPDGSNFTLKIRSTKLEDSAMYFCASSDRFMNTEAFFGQGTRLTVV.

This rearrangement joins TRBV10-3 to TRBJ2-4; 7 bases map to TRBD1. J was trimmed by 6 bases and V by 3 bases; bases with no gene match: 5. Germline V CDR1 and CDR2: ENHRY, SYGVKD. The CDR3 extends over 14 amino acids. CDR3 sequence reads: CAISEGTAVNIQYF. As DNA, the CDR3 is TGTGCCATCAGTGAAGGGACAGCAGTAAACATTCAGTACTTC.

This sequence joins TRBV10-3 and TRBJ2-7; no clear D gene. The CDR3 is 16 amino acids. The germline CDR1 and CDR2 sequences are ENHRY and SYGVKD. V lost 1 base to trimming and J lost 4 bases, with 17 bases between them. The DNA of the CDR3 is TGTGCCATCAGTGAGTTGGGTGGCGGAAAACCTTACGAGCAGTACTTC. It codes for CAISELGGGKPYEQYF.

V and J are TRBV29-1 and TRBJ1-1; D gene uncertain. With 8 bases removed from V and 0 bases from J, the gap between germline ends came to 19 bases. The V gene's germline CDR1 is SQVTM and CDR2 ANQGSEA. The CDR3 contains 15 residues. The CDR3: CSHPWFRDLNTEAFF. The CDR3 nucleotides read TGCAGCCACCCCTGGTTTCGGGATCTGAACACTGAAGCTTTCTTT.

This rearrangement joins TRBV9 to TRBJ2-3; maybe TRBD2 (5 bases). Germline V gene sequence: CDR1 SGDLS, CDR2 YYNGEE. This CDR3 has 15 amino acids. The V end lost 4 bases, the J end lost 1 base, and 13 bases lay between the germline ends. The CDR3 DNA reads as TGTGCCAGCAGCCAAGGACTCACGGGCACAGATACGCAGTATTTT. Translating it yields CASSQGLTGTDTQYF.

The chain joins TRBV29-1 to TRBJ2-5; tentatively, D is TRBD2 (5 bases). Trimming removed 6 bases from V and 5 bases from J, with 19 bases in between. The CDR3 extends over 14 amino acids. Germline assignment: CDR1 SQVTM and CDR2 ANQGSEA. The CDR3 here is CSVEYDYRKETQYF. The CDR3 region has the DNA TGCAGCGTCGAATACGACTACCGTAAGGAGACCCAGTACTTC.

The V and J genes are TRBV4-1 and TRBJ2-4; D uncertain. CDR1 MGHRA and CDR2 YSYEKL come from the germline V gene. There are 17 residues in the CDR3. V lost 4 bases and J lost 1, with 17 bases in between. CDR3 DNA: TGCGCCAGCAGCCCCTACGACACCTTCGAGGCCAAAAACATTCAGTACTTC. Its translation is CASSPYDTFEAKNIQYF.

This clonotype was seen only a few times. This chain links TRBV9 with TRBJ2-5; the D is unclear. This CDR3 has 13 amino acids. The V end lost 0 bases, the J end lost 2 bases, and 5 bases lay between the germline ends. Germline V gives CDR1 SGDLS, CDR2 YYNGEE. The CDR3 reads CASSVAGQETQYF. In DNA form, the CDR3 reads TGTGCCAGCAGCGTAGCTGGACAAGAGACCCAGTACTTC.

V usage is TRBV12-3 or TRBV12-4 and J usage is TRBJ2-5; 9 nucleotides agree with TRBD2. The V and J ends lost 5 bases and 5 bases, in that order; junction bases with no gene match: 3. The CDR3 loop spans 13 amino acids. The DNA for the CDR3 is TGTGCCAGCAGTCCTAGCGGGGCGGAGACCCAGTACTTC. Translated: CASSPSGAETQYF.

V gene TRBV12-3 or TRBV12-4 combines with J gene TRBJ2-5; TRBD1 aligns across 8 bases. The J segment lost 4 bases and the V segment lost 5 bases, leaving 0 bases of the junction unmatched. The CDR3 has 12 amino acids. CDR3: CASSTGGETQYF. Here the CDR3 DNA reads TGTGCCAGCAGTACAGGGGGAGAGACCCAGTACTTC.

This clonotype was observed once. The CDR3 DNA sequence: TGCGCCAGCAGTGGCGGACAGTTTGACACCGGGGAGCTGTTTTTT. The encoded protein is CASSGGQFDTGELFF. The rearrangement uses TRBV23-1 and TRBJ2-2; weak D call: TRBD1 (6 bases). TRBV23-1 falls under the ORF class, with uncertain function. V was clipped by 5 bases and J by 3 bases, with 13 bases between them. The length of the CDR3 is 15 residues.

This clonotype was counted once. The chain joins TRBV2 to TRBJ1-2, with 7 bases matching TRBD1. The CDR3 runs to 13 residues. Trimming took 6 bases from V and 7 from J; bases not matched to a gene: 8. Per the germline V gene, CDR1 is SNHLY and CDR2 is FYNNEI. The DNA for the CDR3 is TGTGCCAGCAGATTCGACAGGGATCGTGGCTACACCTTC. Translating gives CASRFDRDRGYTF.

The table lists this clonotype with a count of one. The gene calls are TRBV15 and TRBJ2-3; TRBD2 might be the D (6 bases). Between the trimmed V and J ends, which lost 0 bases and 2 bases, there was a span of 9 bases. Looked up from germline, CDR1 is LNHNV and CDR2 is YYDKDF (reference sequence). This CDR3 spans 15 amino acids. The DNA of the CDR3 is TGTGCCACCAGCAGAGACCCGGGGGACACAGATACGCAGTATTTT. It yields the protein CATSRDPGDTDTQYF.

The V gene is TRBV15, the J gene TRBJ2-1; possible D gene TRBD1, 5 bases. This CDR3 spans 14 amino acids. Trimming took off 1 base at V and 9 bases at J, with 13 bases between the two ends. CDR1 is LNHNV and CDR2 is YYDKDF in the germline V gene (reference sequence). DNA for the CDR3: TGTGCCACCAGCAGAGGCCTCAGGGAAAGTGAGCAGTTCTTC. It is translated as CATSRGLRESEQFF.